This T cell receptor (beta chain) was sequenced during a study of PD-L1 blockade in urothelial cancer. Study-level information: Men with urothelial cancer arising in the bladder made up about 85% of the roughly 29 patients. Blood yielded a median of approximately 130,000 T cells per sample. Study outcomes and limitations: TCR clonality was measured in pretreatment peripheral blood. Clonality below the median predicted better survival.

Worth noting for this clone: Its specificity is unknown.

Data came from immunoSEQ multiplex PCR; TCRdb stores just in-frame clones and leaves some out. The sample contains under 50,000 clones, 90% to 95% of which appear only once. Stated time point: pretreatment peripheral blood. Patients' cancers were locally advanced or metastatic urothelial carcinomas. The sample consisted of PBMCs, taken around atezolizumab (anti-PD-L1) treatment. The sequence came from a woman in her sixties or seventies with urothelial cancer.

CDR3 nucleotide sequence: TGCGCCAGCAGTGAGTCACAGGTTTGGAGTAAGGGTGCTGAAGCTTTCTTT. Protein: CASSESQVWSKGAEAFF. This sequence joins TRBV10-1 and TRBJ1-1; D possibly corresponds to TRBD1 (5 bases). Germline values: CDR1 WNHNN, CDR2 SYGVQD (reference sequence). The CDR3 spans 17 residues. Trimming took 0 bases from V and 6 from J, leaving 20 bases between them.